This T cell receptor (beta chain) was captured in a study of cytomegalovirus exposure and HLA in healthy donors. Study-level results: In a later analysis, specific HLA alleles were associated with 15,000 to 20,000 TCR beta sequences at a 0.05 false discovery rate. For presence/absence analyses, sequencing depth was assumed to be roughly uniform across donors. V- and J-gene trimming in TCR beta was tied to a missense DCLRE1C variant by an analysis performed later.

This clone has a single count. Antigen unknown. The germline V gene encodes CDR1 SGHTA and CDR2 FQGNSA. V shed 5 bases and J shed 12 bases, with 19 bases lying between them. The CDR3 is made up of 14 amino acids. PCR involved 60 Vbeta and 13 Jbeta primers. Produced via immunoSEQ multiplex PCR; TCRdb's table is partial and in-frame only. Among approximately 100,000 clones, 55% to 75% were seen once, and the ten largest hold about 2.5%. This receptor was obtained from a man aged 45-65 years in good health and CMV-seronegative. The chain carries TRBV7-2 and TRBJ1-4; a weak D match, TRBD1 (5 bases). Source material: PBMCs. This CDR3 reads CASSGTVNKGELFF. Here the CDR3 DNA reads TGTGCCAGCAGCGGTACGGTTAATAAAGGGGAACTGTTTTTT.